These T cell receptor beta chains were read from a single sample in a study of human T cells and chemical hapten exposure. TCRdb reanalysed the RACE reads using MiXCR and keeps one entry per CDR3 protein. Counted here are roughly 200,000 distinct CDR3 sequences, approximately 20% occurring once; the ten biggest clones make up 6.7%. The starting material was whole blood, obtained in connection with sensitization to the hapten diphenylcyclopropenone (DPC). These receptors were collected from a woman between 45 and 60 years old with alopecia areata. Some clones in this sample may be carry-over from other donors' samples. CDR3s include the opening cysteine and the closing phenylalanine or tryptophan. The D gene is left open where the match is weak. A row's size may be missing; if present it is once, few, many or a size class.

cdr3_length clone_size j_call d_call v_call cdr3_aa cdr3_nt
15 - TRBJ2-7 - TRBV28 CASSLPGGRGYEQYF TGTGCCAGCAGTTTACCCGGTGGCCGGGGGTACGAGCAGTACTTC
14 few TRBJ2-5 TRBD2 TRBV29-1 CSAGLAGVKETQYF TGCAGCGCCGGACTAGCGGGAGTAAAAGAGACCCAGTACTTC
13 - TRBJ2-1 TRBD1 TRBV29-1 CSVDLTGGDEQFF TGCAGCGTTGATCTAACAGGGGGCGATGAGCAGTTCTTC
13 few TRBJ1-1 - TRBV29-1 CSVEVTGSTEAFF TGCAGCGTTGAAGTTACAGGGAGCACTGAAGCTTTCTTT
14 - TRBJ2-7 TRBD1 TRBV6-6 CASRDGQVRHEQYF TGTGCCAGCAGAGACGGACAGGTTCGTCACGAGCAGTACTTC
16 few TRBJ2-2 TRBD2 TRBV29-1 CSVRKAGGPDTGELFF TGCAGCGTTCGAAAGGCGGGAGGGCCGGACACCGGGGAGCTGTTTTTT
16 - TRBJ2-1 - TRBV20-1 CSARESLAVFGNEQFF TGCAGTGCTAGAGAGTCTCTAGCCGTTTTCGGCAATGAGCAGTTCTTC
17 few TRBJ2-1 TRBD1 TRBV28 CASSPGTGFASSNEQFF TGTGCCAGCAGTCCAGGGACAGGGTTCGCGTCGTCGAATGAGCAGTTCTTC
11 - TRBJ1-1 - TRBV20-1 CSARDFREAFF TGCAGTGCTAGAGATTTCCGTGAGGCTTTCTTT
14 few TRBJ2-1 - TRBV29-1 CSVDVTLATNEQFF TGCAGCGTTGATGTAACTCTCGCTACCAATGAGCAGTTCTTC
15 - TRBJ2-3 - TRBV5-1 CASSETEPSTDTQYF TGCGCCAGCAGCGAGACGGAACCTAGCACAGATACGCAGTATTTT
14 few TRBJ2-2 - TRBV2 CASSEDFYTGELFF TGTGCCAGCAGTGAAGACTTCTACACCGGGGAGCTGTTTTTT
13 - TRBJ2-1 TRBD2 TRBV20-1 CSATVGLNNEQFF TGCAGTGCTACGGTGGGACTAAACAATGAGCAGTTCTTC
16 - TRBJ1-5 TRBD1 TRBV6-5 CASSLNRGFSNQPQHF TGTGCCAGCAGTTTGAACAGGGGGTTTAGCAATCAGCCCCAGCATTTT
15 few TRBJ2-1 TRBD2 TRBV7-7 CASSPSSGRAVEQFF TGTGCTAGCAGCCCTTCTAGCGGGAGGGCCGTGGAGCAGTTCTTC
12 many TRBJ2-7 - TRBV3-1 CASSLFLGVQYF TGTGCCAGCAGCCTCTTCTTAGGGGTTCAGTACTTC
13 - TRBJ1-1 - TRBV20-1 CSVGGITNTEAFF TGCAGTGTAGGAGGAATTACTAACACTGAAGCTTTCTTT
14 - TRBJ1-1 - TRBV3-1 CASSQPIMGTEAFF TGTGCCAGCAGCCAACCAATCATGGGCACTGAAGCTTTCTTT
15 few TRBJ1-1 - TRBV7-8 CASSPPVGGGTEAFF TGTGCCAGCAGCCCGCCCGTAGGGGGTGGCACTGAAGCTTTCTTT
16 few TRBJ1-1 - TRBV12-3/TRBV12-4 CASSLLQQVMNTEAFF TGTGCCAGCAGTTTGCTACAACAGGTGATGAACACTGAAGCTTTCTTT
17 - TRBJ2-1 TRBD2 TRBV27 CASSFWDYTGSYNEQFF TGTGCCAGCAGTTTTTGGGACTACACCGGCTCCTACAATGAGCAGTTCTTC
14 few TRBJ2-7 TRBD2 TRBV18 CASSPLAGGDEQYF TGTGCCAGCTCACCACTTGCGGGAGGGGACGAGCAGTACTTC
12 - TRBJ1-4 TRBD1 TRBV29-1 CSAGRQGEKLFF TGCAGCGCTGGAAGACAGGGTGAAAAACTGTTTTTT
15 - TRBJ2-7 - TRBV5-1 CASSPASEASYEQYF TGCGCCAGCAGCCCAGCTAGCGAGGCTTCCTACGAGCAGTACTTC
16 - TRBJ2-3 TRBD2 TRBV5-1 CASSSRPGGSTDTQYF TGCGCCAGCAGTTCCCGTCCGGGGGGAAGCACAGATACGCAGTATTTT
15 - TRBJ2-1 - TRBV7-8 CASTNEAGLYNEQFF TGTGCCAGCACCAACGAGGCGGGGCTATACAATGAGCAGTTCTTC
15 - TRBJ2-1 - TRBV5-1 CASSARLADRNEQFF TGCGCCAGCAGCGCCCGGCTAGCCGACCGCAATGAGCAGTTCTTC
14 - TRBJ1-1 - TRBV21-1 CASSNPTVNTEAFF TGTGCCAGCAGCAACCCGACAGTGAACACTGAAGCTTTCTTT
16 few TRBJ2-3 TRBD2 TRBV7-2 CASSRRAGVGTDTQYF TGTGCCAGCAGCCGGAGGGCGGGAGTGGGCACAGATACGCAGTATTTT
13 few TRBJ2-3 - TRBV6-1 CASRGDSTDTQYF TGTGCCAGCAGGGGGGACTCCACAGATACGCAGTATTTT
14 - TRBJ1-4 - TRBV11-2 CASSLEAGGEKLFF TGTGCCAGCAGCTTAGAGGCAGGAGGTGAAAAACTGTTTTTT
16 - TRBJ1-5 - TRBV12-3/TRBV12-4 CASSLKGFYSNQPQHF TGTGCCAGCAGTTTAAAGGGGTTTTATAGCAATCAGCCCCAGCATTTT
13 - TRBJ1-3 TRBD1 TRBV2 CASKDRGGNTIYF TGTGCCAGCAAAGACAGGGGTGGAAACACCATATATTTT
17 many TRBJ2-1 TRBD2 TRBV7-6 CASSLAGTSGRGNEQFF TGTGCCAGCAGCTTAGCAGGGACTAGCGGGAGGGGGAATGAGCAGTTCTTC
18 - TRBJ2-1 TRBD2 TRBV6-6 CASRAGVAGGPSYNEQFF TGTGCCAGCAGAGCCGGGGTGGCGGGAGGGCCCTCCTACAATGAGCAGTTCTTC
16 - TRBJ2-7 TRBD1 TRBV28 CASSSSPGQTSYEQYF TGTGCCAGCAGTTCATCTCCGGGACAGACGTCCTACGAGCAGTACTTC
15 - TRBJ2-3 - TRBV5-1 CASSTARASTDTQYF TGCGCCAGCAGCACTGCGAGGGCTAGCACAGATACGCAGTATTTT
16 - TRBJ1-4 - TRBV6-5 CASSQGGGATNEKLFF TGTGCCAGCAGCCAAGGAGGGGGTGCAACTAATGAAAAACTGTTTTTT
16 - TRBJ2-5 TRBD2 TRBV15 CATSARLQREKETQYF TGTGCCACCAGCGCCAGGCTTCAGCGGGAGAAAGAGACCCAGTACTTC
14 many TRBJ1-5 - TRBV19 CASSSQAANQPQHF TGTGCCAGTAGTTCCCAAGCCGCCAATCAGCCCCAGCATTTT
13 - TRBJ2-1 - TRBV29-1 CSGGTGSYNEQFF TGCAGCGGCGGGACGGGCAGTTACAATGAGCAGTTCTTC
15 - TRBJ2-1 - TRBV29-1 CSVEKGDYTYNEQFF TGCAGCGTTGAAAAGGGGGACTATACCTACAATGAGCAGTTCTTC
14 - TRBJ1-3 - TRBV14 CASSQGWIGNTIYF TGTGCCAGCAGCCAGGGTTGGATTGGAAACACCATATATTTT
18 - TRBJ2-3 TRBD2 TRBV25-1 CASSGTSGRWHFTDTQYF TGTGCCAGCAGTGGGACTAGCGGGAGGTGGCATTTCACAGATACGCAGTATTTT
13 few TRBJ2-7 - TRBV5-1 CASSLRTSYEQYF TGCGCCAGCAGCTTGCGGACTTCCTACGAGCAGTACTTC
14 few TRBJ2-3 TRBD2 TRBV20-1 CSAETSGTADTQYF TGCAGTGCTGAGACTAGCGGGACAGCAGATACGCAGTATTTT
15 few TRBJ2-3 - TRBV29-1 CSVGDFRSVTDTQYF TGCAGCGTTGGGGATTTTCGATCAGTTACAGATACGCAGTATTTT
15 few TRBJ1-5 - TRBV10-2 CASSNGKGGDQPQHF TGCGCCAGCAGCAATGGAAAGGGGGGTGATCAGCCCCAGCATTTT
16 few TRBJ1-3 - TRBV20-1 CSARVQQWGDRNTIYF TGCAGTGCTAGAGTTCAACAGTGGGGCGACCGAAACACCATATATTTT
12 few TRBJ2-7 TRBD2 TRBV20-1 CSAGGRIYEQYF TGCAGTGCCGGCGGGAGGATCTACGAGCAGTACTTC
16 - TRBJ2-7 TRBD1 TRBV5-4 CASSLASGTGIYEQYF TGTGCCAGCAGCTTGGCTTCCGGGACAGGGATCTACGAGCAGTACTTC
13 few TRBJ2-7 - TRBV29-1 CSVLDSSTYEQYF TGCAGCGTTCTCGACAGTTCTACCTACGAGCAGTACTTC
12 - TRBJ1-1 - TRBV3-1 CASSLQGLEAFF TGTGCCAGCAGCCTGCAGGGGCTAGAAGCTTTCTTT
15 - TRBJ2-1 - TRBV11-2 CASSLDSWGNNEQFF TGTGCCAGCAGCTTAGATTCCTGGGGAAACAATGAGCAGTTCTTC
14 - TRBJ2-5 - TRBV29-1 CSVEDRRYQETQYF TGCAGCGTTGAAGATAGACGGTACCAAGAGACCCAGTACTTC
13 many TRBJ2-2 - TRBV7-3 CASSSYGTGELFF TGTGCCAGCAGCTCCTACGGCACCGGGGAGCTGTTTTTT
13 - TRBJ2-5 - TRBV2 CAGAGIGRETQYF TGTGCCGGGGCCGGGATCGGGAGAGAGACCCAGTACTTC
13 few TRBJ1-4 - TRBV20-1 CSAEQENNEKLFF TGCAGTGCTGAACAGGAGAATAATGAAAAACTGTTTTTT
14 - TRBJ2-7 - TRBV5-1 CASSLGHPLGEQYF TGCGCCAGCAGCTTGGGGCACCCGCTAGGCGAGCAGTACTTC
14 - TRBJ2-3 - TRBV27 CASSGGYSTDTQYF TGTGCCAGCAGTGGGGGGTATAGCACAGATACGCAGTATTTT